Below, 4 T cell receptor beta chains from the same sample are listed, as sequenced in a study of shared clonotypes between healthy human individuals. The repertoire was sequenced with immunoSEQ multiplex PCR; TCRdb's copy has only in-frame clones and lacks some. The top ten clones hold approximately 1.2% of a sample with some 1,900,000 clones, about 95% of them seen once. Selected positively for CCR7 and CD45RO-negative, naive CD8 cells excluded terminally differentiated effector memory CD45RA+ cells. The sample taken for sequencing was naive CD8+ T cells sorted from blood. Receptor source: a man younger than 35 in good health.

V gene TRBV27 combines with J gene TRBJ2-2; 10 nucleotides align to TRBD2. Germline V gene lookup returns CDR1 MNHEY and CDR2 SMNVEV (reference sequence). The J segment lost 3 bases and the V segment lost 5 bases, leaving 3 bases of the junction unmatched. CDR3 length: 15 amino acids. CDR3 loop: CASSETSGDTGELFF. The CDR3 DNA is TGTGCCAGCAGTGAAACTAGCGGGGACACCGGGGAGCTGTTTTTT.

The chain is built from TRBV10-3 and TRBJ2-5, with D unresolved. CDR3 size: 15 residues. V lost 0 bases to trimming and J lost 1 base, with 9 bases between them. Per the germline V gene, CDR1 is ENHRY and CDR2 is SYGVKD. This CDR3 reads CAISESPAGQETQYF. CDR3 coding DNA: TGTGCCATCAGTGAGTCCCCGGCCGGCCAAGAGACCCAGTACTTC.

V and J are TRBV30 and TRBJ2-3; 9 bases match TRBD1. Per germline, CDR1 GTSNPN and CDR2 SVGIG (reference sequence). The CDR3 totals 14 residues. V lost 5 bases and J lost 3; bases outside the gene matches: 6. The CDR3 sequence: CAWATGGATDTQYF. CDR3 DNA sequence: TGTGCCTGGGCCACAGGGGGCGCGACAGATACGCAGTATTTT.

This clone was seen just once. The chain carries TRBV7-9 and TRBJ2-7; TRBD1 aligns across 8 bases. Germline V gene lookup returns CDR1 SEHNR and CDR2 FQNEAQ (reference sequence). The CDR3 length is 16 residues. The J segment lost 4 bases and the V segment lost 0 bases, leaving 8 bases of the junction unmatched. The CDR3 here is CASSLARRGPAYEQYF. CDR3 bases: TGTGCCAGCAGCTTAGCGCGCAGGGGGCCGGCATACGAGCAGTACTTC.